These 19 T cell receptor beta chains share one sample of origin, sequenced in a study of T cells in Graves' hyperthyroidism and ophthalmopathy. Amplified TCR beta CDR3 regions derived from RNA transcripts. First-round RT-PCR targeting the TCR CDR3 was performed with the HTBI primer set. TCRdb itself ran the multiplex PCR reads through MiXCR, one entry per CDR3 protein. The sample comprises about 130,000 distinct CDR3 sequences, around 21% of which are singletons, and roughly 73% rests with the top ten. Sequencing input: blood. These receptors were taken from a woman between 50 and 59 years old with Graves' hyperthyroidism that later progressed to Graves' ophthalmopathy.

Many counts were recorded for this clonotype. V is TRBV18 and J is TRBJ1-1, with D possibly being TRBD1 (6 bases). Between the trimmed V and J ends, which lost 2 bases and 0 bases, there was a span of 10 bases. CDR3 length: 15 residues. The V gene's germline CDR1 is KGHSH and CDR2 LQKENI. CDR3 bases: TGTGCCAGCTCACCAGCATCAGGGGTGAACACTGAAGCTTTCTTT. Protein sequence: CASSPASGVNTEAFF.

Many counts were recorded for this clonotype. The chain links TRBV5-1 to TRBJ1-5, with 8 nucleotides matching TRBD1. The CDR3 is 15 residues long. Looked up from germline, CDR1 is SGHRS and CDR2 is YFSETQ. Losses at the gene ends were 0 bases for V and 5 bases for J; bases not matched to a gene: 4. CDR3 DNA sequence: TGCGCCAGCAGCTTGGAAGGGACAGGCGATCAGCCCCAGCATTTT. Translating gives CASSLEGTGDQPQHF.

The rearrangement joins TRBV10-1 to TRBJ2-3, with TRBD2 matching over 9 bases. From germline, CDR1 is WNHNN and CDR2 SYGVQD (reference sequence). The CDR3 is made up of 16 amino acids. With 4 bases clipped from V and 3 bases from J, the junction kept 8 bases outside the gene matches. CDR3 DNA sequence: TGCGCCAGCAGTGGGGAGAGTAGCGGGAGAACAGATACGCAGTATTTT. Its translation is CASSGESSGRTDTQYF.

Many counts were recorded for this clonotype. The chain joins TRBV11-2 to TRBJ2-7, with TRBD1 matching over 12 bases. Germline V gene sequence: CDR1 SGHAT, CDR2 FQNNGV. The CDR3 has 16 residues. Trimming cost V 5 bases and J 1 base; bases outside gene matches: 6. CDR3 residues: CASSGTGGFGSYEQYF. Written as DNA, the CDR3 is TGTGCCAGCAGCGGGACAGGGGGCTTTGGGTCCTACGAGCAGTACTTC.

In its sample, this clonotype was seen a few times. One base away lies a much larger clone, so this may be a sequencing read error. This chain uses TRBV7-9 with TRBJ1-1, with D unclear. The V and J ends lost 7 bases and 5 bases respectively, with 17 bases between them. The germline CDR1 and CDR2 sequences are SEHNR and FQNEAQ (reference sequence). The CDR3 runs to 14 residues. The CDR3 DNA follows: TGTGCCAGCATCCCGGGCGGCTTAGAGACTGAAGCTTTCTTT. Protein product: CASIPGGLETEAFF.

The rearrangement links TRBV12-3 or TRBV12-4 to TRBJ1-6, with 7 nucleotides matching TRBD1. This CDR3 region has 16 residues. Trimming cost V 3 bases and J 8 bases; bases outside gene matches: 10. The CDR3 sequence is CASSFLRTGAYSPLHF. Here the CDR3 DNA reads TGTGCCAGCAGTTTTCTCCGGACAGGTGCCTATTCACCCCTCCACTTT.

This clonotype was detected many times. The rearrangement joins TRBV6-5 to TRBJ2-7; D unclear. The CDR3 has 14 residues. Germline V CDR1 and CDR2: MNHEY, SVGAGI. V lost 0 bases and J lost 0, with 6 bases in between. Here the CDR3 DNA reads TGTGCCAGCAGTTACTCTGGCAGCTCCTACGAGCAGTACTTC. Its protein product is CASSYSGSSYEQYF.

This clonotype was observed at least ten times. The rearrangement uses TRBV11-2 and TRBJ2-5; 9 bases are a match to TRBD1. V was clipped by 4 bases and J by 3 bases; unmatched bases: 3. CDR3 length: 14 amino acids. Germline V lookup: CDR1 SGHAT, CDR2 FQNNGV. The CDR3 coding sequence is TGTGCCAGCAGCTCCGGGACAGGGAAAGAGACCCAGTACTTC. It yields the protein CASSSGTGKETQYF.

The V and J genes are TRBV28 and TRBJ2-7, with 12 positions matching TRBD2. Germline V gene sequence: CDR1 MDHEN, CDR2 SYDVKM. The V gene end was trimmed by 2 bases and the J gene end by 3 bases; junction bases not matched to a gene: 11. This CDR3 has 18 residues. The CDR3 region has the DNA TGTGCCAGCAGTTTAGTTCTTACTAGCGGGAGGCCCAGCTACGAGCAGTACTTC. Its translation is CASSLVLTSGRPSYEQYF.

There are many counts of this clonotype. The V call is TRBV7-2, the J call TRBJ2-3; TRBD2 aligns across 8 bases. J was trimmed by 3 bases and V by 5 bases; bases with no gene match: 13. Germline assignment: CDR1 SGHTA and CDR2 FQGNSA. The length of the CDR3 is 17 residues. This CDR3 reads CASSARSSTSATDTQYF. The CDR3 nucleotides read TGTGCCAGCAGCGCACGAAGTTCGACTAGCGCAACAGATACGCAGTATTTT.

This chain uses TRBV5-1 with TRBJ1-1, with D tentatively TRBD1 (5 bases). Germline V gives CDR1 SGHRS, CDR2 YFSETQ. V was cut by 3 bases and J by 1 base, with 10 bases left in between. The CDR3 extends over 14 amino acids. The CDR3 loop reads CASSSGIRNTEAFF. In DNA form, the CDR3 reads TGCGCCAGCAGCTCAGGGATAAGGAACACTGAAGCTTTCTTT.

This chain links TRBV20-1 with TRBJ2-4, with TRBD2 identical over 15 bases. This CDR3 spans 17 amino acids. CDR1 DFQATT and CDR2 SNEGSKA come from the germline V gene (reference sequence). The V gene end was trimmed by 6 bases and the J gene end by 2 bases; junction bases not matched to a gene: 8. The CDR3 DNA reads TGCAGTGCCGATCGGACTAGCGGGAGGGCCACCAAAAACATTCAGTACTTC. Translated, it gives CSADRTSGRATKNIQYF.

This clonotype was observed at least ten times. The V gene is TRBV28, the J gene TRBJ1-1, with 8 bases aligning to TRBD1. The CDR3 covers 14 residues. V gave up 6 bases and J gave up 0 bases; unmatched junction bases: 3. Germline CDR1 is MDHEN and CDR2 is SYDVKM. The CDR3 DNA sequence: TGTGCCAGCAGCCAGGGGGCGATGAACACTGAAGCTTTCTTT. The encoded protein is CASSQGAMNTEAFF.

Many counts were recorded for this clonotype. The chain joins TRBV28 to TRBJ2-3; either TRBD1 or TRBD2 may fit D (5 bases each). Germline V gene data show CDR1 as MDHEN and CDR2 as SYDVKM. Between the trimmed V and J ends, which lost 3 bases and 2 bases, there was a span of 9 bases. The CDR3 consists of 14 residues. The DNA for the CDR3 is TGTGCCAGCAGTTTTACAGGACTCACAGATACGCAGTATTTT. Translation gives CASSFTGLTDTQYF.

The V call is TRBV29-1, the J call TRBJ2-3; D is ambiguous. Between the trimmed V and J ends, which lost 8 bases and 6 bases, there was a span of 15 bases. Germline assignment: CDR1 SQVTM and CDR2 ANQGSEA. This CDR3 has 12 residues. This CDR3 reads CSPLSRGDTQYF. CDR3 DNA sequence: TGCAGCCCCTTGTCTCGTGGTGATACGCAGTATTTT.

The V call is TRBV5-4, the J call TRBJ1-6; TRBD1 is a possible D gene (6 bases). Trimming left V 0 bases short and J 8 bases short, with 18 bases between. From germline, CDR1 is SGHNT and CDR2 YYREEE (reference sequence). This CDR3 is built from 17 residues. CDR3 DNA: TGTGCCAGCAGCTTGGACCCCCAACAGGGCGCTTATTCACCCCTCCACTTT. This translates into CASSLDPQQGAYSPLHF.

This clonotype was detected a few times. The chain has TRBV5-1 and TRBJ2-7, with a tentative D call TRBD1 (6 bases). V was trimmed by 4 bases and J by 3 bases, leaving 20 bases between them. Germline values: CDR1 SGHRS, CDR2 YFSETQ. CDR3 size: 16 residues. The CDR3 DNA is TGCGCCAGCAGCCAATCCCCGACAGGAACTCGCTACGAGCAGTACTTC. This codes for CASSQSPTGTRYEQYF.

This clonotype was recorded at least ten times. The rearrangement links TRBV12-3 or TRBV12-4 to TRBJ1-5; D is uncertain. Trimming stripped 10 bases from V and 1 base from J, with 20 bases between. The CDR3 length is 16 residues. CDR3 sequence: CANVPGRVRSNQPQHF. For the CDR3, the DNA is TGTGCCAACGTACCGGGCCGCGTTCGGAGCAATCAGCCCCAGCATTTT.

This clonotype was counted a few times. V and J are TRBV7-9 and TRBJ2-3, with D perhaps matching TRBD1 or TRBD2 (6 bases each). V dropped 5 bases and J dropped 0 bases, with 15 bases sitting between them. In germline, CDR1 is SEHNR, CDR2 FQNEAQ (reference sequence). This CDR3 is built from 16 residues. CDR3 protein: CASSPRGDRSTDTQYF. DNA of the CDR3: TGTGCCAGCAGCCCAAGGGGGGACCGAAGCACAGATACGCAGTATTTT. Combining the CDR3 with reference TRBV7-9 and TRBJ2-3 gives the whole variable domain DTGVSQNPRHKITKRGQNVTFRCDPISEHNRLYWYRQTLGQGPEFLTYFQNEAQLEKSRLLSDRFSAERPKGSFSTLEIQRTEQGDSAMYLCASSPRGDRSTDTQYFGPGTRLTVL.